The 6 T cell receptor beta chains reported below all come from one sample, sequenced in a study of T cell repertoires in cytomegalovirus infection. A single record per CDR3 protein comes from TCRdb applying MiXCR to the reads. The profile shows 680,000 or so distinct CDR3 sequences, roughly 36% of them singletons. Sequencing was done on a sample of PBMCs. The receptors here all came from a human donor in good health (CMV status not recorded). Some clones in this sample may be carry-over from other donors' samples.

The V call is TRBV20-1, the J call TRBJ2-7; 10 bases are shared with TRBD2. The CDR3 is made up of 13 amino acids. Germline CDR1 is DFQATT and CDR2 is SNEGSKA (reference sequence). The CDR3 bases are TGCAGCGGGAAGCGGGAGGGCCTCTACGAGCAGTACTTC. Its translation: CSGKREGLYEQYF.

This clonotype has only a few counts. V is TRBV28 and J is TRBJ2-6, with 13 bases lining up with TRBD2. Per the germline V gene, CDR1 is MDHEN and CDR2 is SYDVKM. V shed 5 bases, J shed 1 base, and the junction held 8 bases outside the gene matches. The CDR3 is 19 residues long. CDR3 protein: CASSPLGLAGVSGANVLTF. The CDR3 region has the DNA TGTGCCAGCAGTCCCCTAGGACTAGCGGGGGTATCTGGGGCCAACGTCCTGACTTTC.

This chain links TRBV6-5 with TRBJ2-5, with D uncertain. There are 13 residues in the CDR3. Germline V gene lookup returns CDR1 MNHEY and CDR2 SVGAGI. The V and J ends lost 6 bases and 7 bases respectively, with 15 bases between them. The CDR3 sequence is CASRAGPYATQYF. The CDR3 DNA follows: TGTGCCAGCAGGGCCGGGCCGTATGCGACCCAGTACTTC.

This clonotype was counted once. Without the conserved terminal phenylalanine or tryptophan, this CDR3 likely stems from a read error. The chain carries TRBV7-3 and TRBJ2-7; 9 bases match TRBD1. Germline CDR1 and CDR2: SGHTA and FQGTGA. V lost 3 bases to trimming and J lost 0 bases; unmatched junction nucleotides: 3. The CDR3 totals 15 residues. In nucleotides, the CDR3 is TGTGCCAGCAGCTTCACAGGGGGCGACTCCTACGAGCAGTACTTA. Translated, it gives CASSFTGGDSYEQYL.

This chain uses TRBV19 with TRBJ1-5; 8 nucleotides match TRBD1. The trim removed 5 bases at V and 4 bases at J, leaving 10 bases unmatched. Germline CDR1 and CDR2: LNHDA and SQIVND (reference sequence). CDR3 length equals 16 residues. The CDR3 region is CASSYPGGYRNQPQHF. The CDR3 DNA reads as TGTGCCAGTAGTTACCCAGGGGGCTACCGGAATCAGCCCCAGCATTTT.

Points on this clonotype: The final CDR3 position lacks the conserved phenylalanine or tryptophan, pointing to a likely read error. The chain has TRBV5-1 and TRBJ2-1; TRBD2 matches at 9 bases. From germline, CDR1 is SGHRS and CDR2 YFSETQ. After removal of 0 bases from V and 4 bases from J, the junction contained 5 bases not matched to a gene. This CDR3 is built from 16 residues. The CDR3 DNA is TGCGCCAGCAGCTTGGAGCTAGCGGGACCTTACAATGAGCAGTTCTTA. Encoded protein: CASSLELAGPYNEQFL.